One sample yielded the 30 T cell receptor beta chains listed below, sequenced in a study of cytomegalovirus exposure and HLA in healthy donors. The study ran its PCR with 60 Vbeta and 13 Jbeta primers. Only in-frame clones appear in the TCRdb table, and some are missing; sequencing was by immunoSEQ multiplex PCR. The sample lists around 190,000 clones, 78% occurring once. Sequencing input: PBMCs. These receptors were collected from a woman in her 30s in good health and CMV-seropositive.

The rearrangement uses TRBV11-3 and TRBJ2-5, with D hard to call. The CDR3 has 12 residues. V gave up 5 bases and J gave up 4 bases, with 8 bases separating them. Germline V lookup: CDR1 SGHNT, CDR2 YENEEA. This CDR3 is CASSRVGETQYF. The CDR3 DNA reads as TGTGCCAGCAGCCGGGTTGGAGAGACCCAGTACTTC.

The rearrangement joins TRBV2 to TRBJ1-5; 8 bases fit TRBD1. V shed 8 bases, J shed 2 bases, and the junction held 11 bases outside the gene matches. Germline V gives CDR1 SNHLY, CDR2 FYNNEI. CDR3 length: 16 amino acids. In nucleotides, the CDR3 is TGTGCCAGCGACGGGGCGACAGGGGCCGGCAATCAGCCCCAGCATTTT. This translates into CASDGATGAGNQPQHF.

This clone has just a few counts. The chain carries TRBV9 and TRBJ1-3; 11 bases agree with TRBD1. V lost 2 bases, J lost 0 bases, and 10 bases stayed unmatched. The germline CDR1 and CDR2 sequences are SGDLS and YYNGEE. The CDR3 is 19 residues long. CDR3 sequence (DNA): TGTGCCAGCAGCGTTCTCCCCGGACAGGGGGCTTCCTCTGGAAACACCATATATTTT. It is translated as CASSVLPGQGASSGNTIYF.

The CDR3 sequence is CSAVDRAILSGYTF. Written as DNA, the CDR3 is TGCAGCGCAGTGGACAGGGCGATTCTTAGTGGCTACACCTTC. The V call is TRBV29-1, the J call TRBJ1-2, with 8 bases lining up with TRBD1. Germline CDR1 is SQVTM and CDR2 is ANQGSEA. The V segment lost 7 bases and the J segment 7 bases; nucleotides outside the gene matches: 14. The CDR3 sequence is 14 residues long.

The genes are TRBV11-3 and TRBJ2-7; 8 bases are shared with TRBD2. With V trimmed by 4 bases and J by 4 bases, 18 bases remained unmatched. The CDR3 runs to 18 residues. CDR1 SGHNT and CDR2 YENEEA come from the germline V gene. This chain's CDR3 is CASSSNGPSGTRTYEQYF. The CDR3 DNA is TGTGCCAGCAGCTCCAATGGCCCCTCCGGGACTAGGACATACGAGCAGTACTTC.

V is TRBV11-2 and J is TRBJ2-1; tentatively, D is TRBD2 (6 bases). Germline V gene lookup returns CDR1 SGHAT and CDR2 FQNNGV. V was trimmed by 5 bases and J by 3 bases, leaving 23 bases between them. The CDR3 extends over 18 amino acids. The CDR3 DNA follows: TGTGCCAGCAGCCTGACTGCGGGGTGGGAGGTTCGCTACAATGAGCAGTTCTTC. Its protein is CASSLTAGWEVRYNEQFF.

This clone was observed a handful of times. The rearrangement links TRBV29-1 to TRBJ2-5; D not certain. The germline gives CDR1 SQVTM, CDR2 ANQGSEA. The CDR3 consists of 11 residues. V lost 2 bases and J 9 bases, leaving 10 bases between the germline ends. CDR3 region: CSVERDEPQYF. The CDR3 coding sequence is TGCAGCGTTGAAAGAGATGAGCCCCAGTACTTC. The whole variable domain, filled in from reference TRBV29-1 and TRBJ2-5, reads SAVISQKPSRDICQRGTSLTIQCQVDSQVTMMFWYRQQPGQSLTLIATANQGSEATYESGFVIDKFPISRPNLTFSTLTVSNMSPEDSSIYLCSVERDEPQYFGPGTRLLVL.

This sequence joins TRBV19 and TRBJ2-3; no clear D gene. The CDR3 consists of 13 residues. V gave up 6 bases and J gave up 6 bases, with 13 bases separating them. Germline V lookup: CDR1 LNHDA, CDR2 SQIVND (reference sequence). The CDR3 nucleotides are TGTGCCAGTAGGGGCACTCCGTGGGATACGCAGTATTTT. Translated: CASRGTPWDTQYF.

The rearrangement uses TRBV30 and TRBJ1-1; D unresolved. Germline assignment: CDR1 GTSNPN and CDR2 SVGIG (reference sequence). The CDR3 length is 14 residues. Trimming left V 4 bases short and J 1 base short, with 13 bases between. CDR3 coding DNA: TGTGCCTGGAATAGCAGATCGGCGAACACTGAAGCTTTCTTT. It codes for CAWNSRSANTEAFF.

The V call is TRBV6-6, the J call TRBJ1-6; perhaps TRBD1 as D (6 bases). V shed 3 bases and J shed 7 bases, with 10 bases lying between them. CDR3 length equals 14 residues. From germline, CDR1 is MNHNY and CDR2 SVGAGI (reference sequence). The CDR3 nucleotides read TGTGCCAGCAGTTATCAGGGGAACAATTCACCCCTCCACTTT. Translated, it gives CASSYQGNNSPLHF.

The rearrangement uses TRBV27 and TRBJ1-1, with D possibly matching TRBD1 (5 bases). CDR1 and CDR2 (germline): MNHEY, SMNVEV (reference sequence). The CDR3 spans 13 residues. Trimming took off 5 bases at V and 10 bases at J, with 17 bases between the two ends. The CDR3 region is CASSAGLGRGAFF. The CDR3 DNA reads TGTGCCAGCAGTGCCGGACTGGGGCGGGGAGCTTTCTTT.

This chain connects TRBV11-1 to TRBJ1-5, with D possibly TRBD1 on 6 matching bases. Germline V gene data show CDR1 as SGHAT and CDR2 as FQDESV (reference sequence). CDR3 length: 13 amino acids. Trimming took 5 bases from V and 5 from J, leaving 10 bases between them. The CDR3 DNA reads TGTGCCAGCAGCAAGGACAGAGATCAGCCCCAGCATTTT. Residues: CASSKDRDQPQHF.

CDR3 sequence reads: CASSQPLGGQIYRYGYTF. The CDR3 DNA reads as TGCGCCAGCAGCCAACCACTAGGGGGACAGATCTACCGCTATGGCTACACCTTC. The gene calls are TRBV4-1 and TRBJ1-2, with 7 bases fitting TRBD1. Germline lookup yields CDR1 MGHRA and CDR2 YSYEKL. There are 18 residues in the CDR3. The V gene end was trimmed by 2 bases and the J gene end by 4 bases; junction bases not matched to a gene: 16.

CDR3 DNA sequence: TGTGCCAGCAGCGTAGAGCCAGGGTCGGAGACCCAGTACTTC. Its protein product is CASSVEPGSETQYF. V and J are TRBV9 and TRBJ2-5; D might be TRBD1 (5 bases). Trimming shortened V by 0 bases and J by 5 bases, and 11 bases separated the two germline ends. The CDR3 spans 14 residues. The germline CDR1 and CDR2 sequences are SGDLS and YYNGEE.

This clone occurred a few times. The chain has TRBV5-1 and TRBJ2-1; a weak D match, TRBD2 (6 bases). Per germline, CDR1 SGHRS and CDR2 YFSETQ. The CDR3 is made up of 15 amino acids. V was cut by 0 bases and J by 2 bases, with 9 bases left in between. The CDR3 DNA reads TGCGCCAGCAGCTTGGATGGGGGGACCTACAATGAGCAGTTCTTC. Its translation is CASSLDGGTYNEQFF.

This chain uses TRBV28 with TRBJ2-3, with a weak D call TRBD2 (6 bases). The CDR3 loop spans 14 amino acids. The germline CDR1 and CDR2 sequences are MDHEN and SYDVKM. V was shortened by 4 bases and J by 1 base, with 9 bases between the two germline ends. The CDR3 region has the DNA TGTGCCAGCAGTTCGGGACTGGGCACAGATACGCAGTATTTT. Residues: CASSSGLGTDTQYF. Filled out from reference TRBV28 and TRBJ2-3, the complete variable domain reads DVKVTQSSRYLVKRTGEKVFLECVQDMDHENMFWYRQDPGLGLRLIYFSYDVKMKEKGDIPEGYSVSREKKERFSLILESASTNQTSMYLCASSSGLGTDTQYFGPGTRLTVL.

The chain uses TRBV19 and TRBJ1-2, with D hard to call. V lost 5 bases, J lost 3 bases, and 13 bases lay in between. The CDR3 consists of 14 residues. The germline V gene has CDR1 LNHDA and CDR2 SQIVND (reference sequence). CDR3 protein: CASSSPPVYYGYTF. CDR3 DNA sequence: TGTGCCAGTAGTTCCCCGCCAGTCTACTATGGCTACACCTTC.

This clone came up a few times. The V and J genes are TRBV5-4 and TRBJ2-1, with 11 bases fitting TRBD1. The J segment lost 7 bases and the V segment lost 3 bases, leaving 0 bases of the junction unmatched. Germline CDR1 and CDR2: SGHNT and YYREEE (reference sequence). There are 13 residues in the CDR3. The CDR3 is CASSWDRGNEQFF. CDR3 coding DNA: TGTGCCAGCAGCTGGGACAGGGGGAATGAGCAGTTCTTC.

The rearrangement joins TRBV27 to TRBJ1-5; 8 nucleotides line up with TRBD1. The CDR3 extends over 16 amino acids. CDR1 is MNHEY, CDR2 SMNVEV, per germline (reference sequence). V lost 5 bases, J lost 2 bases, and 8 bases stayed unmatched. The CDR3 DNA is TGTGCCAGCAGTCAAGACAGGGGAGTGGGCAATCAGCCCCAGCATTTT. This encodes CASSQDRGVGNQPQHF.

V usage is TRBV5-4 and J usage is TRBJ2-7; 8 bases are a match to TRBD2. The CDR3 has 15 amino acids. After removal of 1 base from V and 0 bases from J, the junction contained 3 bases not matched to a gene. Germline values: CDR1 SGHNT, CDR2 YYREEE (reference sequence). The CDR3 DNA sequence: TGTGCCAGCAGCTTGAACCGGGAGGGCTCCTACGAGCAGTACTTC. It codes for CASSLNREGSYEQYF.

This chain links TRBV19 with TRBJ2-1, with D maybe TRBD1 (6 bases). The V end lost 10 bases, the J end lost 4 bases, and 14 bases lay between the germline ends. Germline V gene data show CDR1 as LNHDA and CDR2 as SQIVND (reference sequence). The CDR3 covers 13 residues. The CDR3 loop is CATLGQLYNEQFF. CDR3 sequence (DNA): TGTGCCACTTTGGGACAACTTTACAATGAGCAGTTCTTC.

The V gene is TRBV9, the J gene TRBJ2-7, with TRBD2 matching 9 bases. After removal of 3 bases from V and 5 bases from J, the junction contained 3 bases not matched to a gene. This CDR3 has 13 residues. Germline CDR1 reads SGDLS; CDR2 reads YYNGEE. The CDR3 loop reads CASSARTSDEQYF. For the CDR3, the DNA is TGTGCCAGCAGCGCCCGGACTAGCGACGAGCAGTACTTC.

This chain uses TRBV4-1 with TRBJ1-2; 7 nucleotides align to TRBD1. The CDR3 consists of 14 residues. The germline gives CDR1 MGHRA, CDR2 YSYEKL. V lost 4 bases and J lost 5; bases outside the gene matches: 7. The CDR3 spells CASSPRDSEYGYTF. CDR3 coding DNA: TGCGCCAGCAGCCCTCGGGACAGTGAATATGGCTACACCTTC.

In regard to this clone: Sequence at one end of the junction differs from germline and may be a read error. The V and J genes are TRBV7-7 and TRBJ2-1; tentatively, D is TRBD2 (5 bases). This CDR3 region has 16 residues. CDR1 and CDR2 from the germline V gene are SSHAT and FNYEAQ (reference sequence). CDR3 protein: CASSLRPAVPYNEQFF. DNA for the CDR3: TGTGCTAGCAGCTTGCGGCCAGCGGTACCCTACAATGAGCAGTTCTTC.

The genes are TRBV28 and TRBJ1-2; 7 bases match TRBD1. The CDR3 runs 14 residues. Germline V gene sequence: CDR1 MDHEN, CDR2 SYDVKM. The trim removed 5 bases at V and 4 bases at J, leaving 7 bases unmatched. This chain's CDR3 is CASSTKQGSYGYTF. The DNA for the CDR3 is TGTGCCAGCAGTACGAAACAGGGGAGCTATGGCTACACCTTC.

This chain uses TRBV27 with TRBJ2-7, with 7 nucleotides matching TRBD2. Germline-derived CDR1 and CDR2 are MNHEY and SMNVEV (reference sequence). The CDR3 covers 15 residues. The ends lost 6 bases at V and 0 bases at J; junction bases unmatched: 8. In DNA, the CDR3 is TGTGCCAGCAGGATTAGCGGGCTAAGCTCCTACGAGCAGTACTTC. Translating gives CASRISGLSSYEQYF.

This clone was seen a few times. The J gene is TRBJ2-3, the V gene TRBV7-6; TRBD2 aligns across 8 bases. Germline V gene lookup returns CDR1 SGHVS and CDR2 FNYEAQ. V gave up 0 bases and J gave up 8 bases; unmatched junction bases: 7. This CDR3 spans 15 amino acids. CDR3 sequence: CASSLAPGGAGTQYF. In nucleotides, the CDR3 is TGTGCCAGCAGCTTAGCACCCGGGGGGGCCGGTACGCAGTATTTT.

The chain recombines TRBV10-3 with TRBJ2-2; 10 bases agree with TRBD2. The CDR3 contains 20 residues. Germline V gene data show CDR1 as ENHRY and CDR2 as SYGVKD. V shed 6 bases, J shed 4 bases, and the junction held 20 bases outside the gene matches. The DNA for the CDR3 is TGTGCCATCAGCAGTAAGGGTCTCCGCCAGGGACTAGCGTTCACCGGGGAGCTGTTTTTT. This sequence encodes CAISSKGLRQGLAFTGELFF.

This chain uses TRBV5-1 with TRBJ2-7; TRBD2 matches 12 bases. Trimming cost V 1 base and J 5 bases; bases outside gene matches: 4. Germline V gene lookup returns CDR1 SGHRS and CDR2 YFSETQ. This CDR3 has 15 residues. DNA for the CDR3: TGCGCCAGCAGCTTGACTAGCGGGGGGCCCAACGAGCAGTACTTC. Its protein is CASSLTSGGPNEQYF.

The chain is built from TRBV19 and TRBJ1-1; 7 bases are a match to TRBD1. J gave up 3 bases and V 0 bases, and 13 bases lay outside the gene matches. Germline CDR1 reads LNHDA; CDR2 reads SQIVND (reference sequence). The CDR3 contains 18 residues. As DNA, the CDR3 is TGTGCCAGTAGTATAGACCACTACAGGGGAAAGGGGGACACTGAAGCTTTCTTT. Residues: CASSIDHYRGKGDTEAFF.